Below, one T cell receptor beta chain is given with its context. As yet, its antigen is unknown. The CDR3 length is 14 residues. J lost 8 bases, V lost 6 bases, and 12 bases had no gene match. Germline assignment: CDR1 MDHEN and CDR2 SYDVKM. This entry is derived from a study of a mutant IDH1 vaccine in newly diagnosed glioma. Study observations and caveats: The authors found pseudoprogression apparently unrelated to changes in top peripheral T cell clonotypes.

Time point indicated: baseline, week 1 (first vaccination visit). Treatment specified: pre-vaccination baseline after standard-of-care therapy. Generated by immunoSEQ multiplex PCR, the TCRdb table keeps only in-frame clones and is missing some. The sample yields more than 20,000 clones, around 82% seen once. The clonotype originates from a man in his forties or fifties with glioma. The specimen was PBMCs, collected from a glioma patient treated with radiotherapy, temozolomide or both. The chain employs TRBV28 and TRBJ1-2; 7 bases fit TRBD1. The CDR3 DNA reads as TGTGCCAGCAGACTACAGGGGTCGAGGGGGGGCTACACCTTC. This codes for CASRLQGSRGGYTF.